What follows is one TCR beta chain and its context. Its antigen is still unknown. No much larger clone exists at a distance of one base, and base qualities are not known. The immunoSEQ Assay, a bias-controlled multiplex PCR, was used to amplify TCRbeta CDR3 regions from genomic DNA. Per the original workflow: Nucleated cell counts per sample were estimated from amplification of reference gene primers within the assay. Sequence reads were collapsed and filtered to measure the absolute abundance of every unique TCRbeta CDR3 rearrangement. For each sample, productive Simpson clonality was calculated as the square root of Simpson's diversity index over productive rearrangements. Sourced from immuneACCESS, this table was stored by TCRdb with only in-frame sequences that have V and J called. A share of the clones is absent; for the studies checked, an unresolved V gene accounts for under half, and the remainder has no known explanation. V, J and clone size derive from that table, while D and trimming were established from the DNA sequence. Counted in this sample were about 170,000 clones; around nine tenths of them appeared once. Of the sample, roughly 2% is held by the ten largest clones.

This sample is drawn from a study of blood T cell repertoires in COVID-19 (dated by TCRdb to 2020 to 2022). Study-wide context: Samples from collaborators originated in the United States, Italy and Spain and spanned both the acute and convalescent phases of COVID-19. The prospective study material was composed of cDNA or gDNA derived from T cells, B-cell-depleted T cells, or PBMCs. Deeply sampled blood TCRbeta repertoires from subjects exposed to, actively infected with, or recovered from COVID-19 were included in the dataset. The repertoires were made available in a free public database intended to serve as a resource for research on the immune response to SARS-CoV-2. Samples were obtained from the ongoing ImmuneRACE study (first 160 participants) and from 1,000 to 1,500 subjects provided by 6 global collaborators. The sample metadata nearly always contained a de-identified subject ID, COVID-19 status, age in years and sex. Where available, HLA class I and class II types were taken from metadata supplied by the sample provider and were not determined by assay-based typing.

What the research found in general, with its limitations: The amount of clinical and demographic metadata varied by source and participant and was provided uncurated.

Another Seattle source contributed samples from volunteer blood donors who had recovered from COVID-19. The collaborating institutions used their own protocols to collect whole blood in K2EDTA tubes. Collaborator samples were shipped for TCRbeta analysis as frozen whole blood, isolated PBMCs, or DNA extracted from either sample type. The TCR sequence derives from a man aged 50-59 years who had recovered from COVID-19. The sample was peripheral blood.

The CDR3 has the sequence CASSISLAGGYNEQFF. The DNA reads as follows: TGTGCCAGTAGTATCAGTCTAGCGGGAGGTTACAATGAGCAGTTCTTC. Here the chain combines TRBV19 and TRBJ2-1, with 11 bases in between that match TRBD2. Unmatched junction bases come to 5, with V trimmed by 3 bases and J by 4 bases. Its CDR3 holds 16 amino acids, cysteine through phenylalanine. Only the CDR3 DNA stays, 48 bases, in frame from base 1. CDR1 and CDR2 are drawn from the germline V gene (reference sequence): LNHDA, SQIVND.